These 22 T cell receptor beta chains came from one sample sequenced in a study of T cells in Graves' hyperthyroidism and ophthalmopathy. Amplification yielded TCR beta CDR3 regions, with RNA transcripts as the source. The HTBI primer set served for first-round RT-PCR of the TCR CDR3. TCRdb recomputed calls from the multiplex PCR reads with MiXCR, one row per CDR3 protein. Among fewer than 650,000 distinct CDR3 sequences listed, approximately 15% were seen once. The sample comprised blood. These receptors came from a woman in her forties with Graves' ophthalmopathy.

This clonotype occurred many times. The rearrangement uses TRBV9 and TRBJ1-2; weak D call: TRBD1 (5 bases). CDR3 length: 15 residues. V was clipped by 4 bases and J by 7 bases, with 20 bases between them. In germline, CDR1 is SGDLS, CDR2 YYNGEE. The CDR3 nucleotides read TGTGCCAGCAGCCCCTCCGGGACCCAAGACCTTGGCTACACCTTC. This codes for CASSPSGTQDLGYTF.

This clonotype has more than one count but fewer than ten. The V call is TRBV5-1, the J call TRBJ2-7, with unresolved D. The ends were cut back, 5 bases at V and 6 bases at J, with 15 bases in the middle. The CDR3 has 13 residues. Germline loops: CDR1 SGHRS, CDR2 YFSETQ. The CDR3 spells CASSYELGSEQYF. CDR3 nucleotides: TGCGCCAGCAGTTACGAACTGGGTAGCGAGCAGTACTTC.

The V and J genes are TRBV4-2 and TRBJ2-2; D is ambiguous. Germline V gene lookup returns CDR1 LGHNA and CDR2 YNFKEQ. This CDR3 is 13 amino acids long. V lost 8 bases and J lost 4, with 11 bases in between. CDR3 in amino acids: CASQVEFTGELFF. CDR3 coding DNA: TGTGCCAGCCAAGTCGAGTTCACCGGGGAGCTGTTTTTT.

This clonotype was recorded at least ten times. The genes are TRBV6-1 and TRBJ2-2, with D perhaps matching TRBD2 (7 bases). The V end lost 5 bases, the J end lost 3 bases, and 10 bases lay between the germline ends. The germline V gene has CDR1 MNHNS and CDR2 SASEGT. The CDR3 runs to 14 residues. CDR3 protein: CASSRGAHTGELFF. CDR3 nucleotide sequence: TGTGCCAGCAGTCGGGGGGCGCACACCGGGGAGCTGTTTTTT.

The chain combines TRBV6-1 with TRBJ2-6, with TRBD2 matching over 11 bases. The CDR3 spans 17 residues. The V gene's germline CDR1 is MNHNS and CDR2 SASEGT. V lost 5 bases, J lost 2 bases, and 5 bases stayed unmatched. The CDR3 sequence is CASSQSSGRAGANVLTF. DNA for the CDR3: TGTGCCAGCAGTCAAAGTAGCGGGAGGGCTGGGGCCAACGTCCTGACTTTC.

This clonotype was seen at least ten times. The DNA for the CDR3 is TGCAGTGCCGAGACAGGGGCGCAGACCCAGTACTTC. Its translation: CSAETGAQTQYF. J is TRBJ2-5 and V is TRBV20-1; TRBD1 aligns across 8 bases. Unmatched junction bases numbered 6, after V lost 6 bases and J lost 6 bases. The V gene's germline CDR1 is DFQATT and CDR2 SNEGSKA (reference sequence). The CDR3 length is 12 residues.

This clonotype appeared many times. The CDR3: CASSPMGVGSNQPQHF. The CDR3 bases are TGTGCCAGCTCACCGATGGGAGTTGGCAGCAATCAGCCCCAGCATTTT. This rearrangement joins TRBV18 to TRBJ1-5; unclear D gene. The germline CDR1 and CDR2 sequences are KGHSH and LQKENI. Trimming stripped 3 bases from V and 1 base from J, with 13 bases between. The CDR3 totals 16 residues. Supplemented by reference TRBV18 and TRBJ1-5, the full variable domain reads NAGVMQNPRHLVRRRGQEARLRCSPMKGHSHVYWYRQLPEEGLKFMVYLQKENIIDESGMPKERFSAEFPKEGPSILRIQQVVRGDSAAYFCASSPMGVGSNQPQHFGDGTRLSIL.

This clonotype was seen many times. The chain carries TRBV18 and TRBJ2-5; 9 nucleotides line up with TRBD1. J gave up 5 bases and V 0 bases, and 4 bases lay outside the gene matches. CDR1 is KGHSH and CDR2 is LQKENI in the germline V gene. The CDR3 consists of 15 residues. CDR3 bases: TGTGCCAGCTCACCACCCGGGACAGGGTTCGAGACCCAGTACTTC. It codes for CASSPPGTGFETQYF. Looking up the rest from reference TRBV18 and TRBJ2-5 gives the full variable domain: NAGVMQNPRHLVRRRGQEARLRCSPMKGHSHVYWYRQLPEEGLKFMVYLQKENIIDESGMPKERFSAEFPKEGPSILRIQQVVRGDSAAYFCASSPPGTGFETQYFGPGTRLLVL.

This clonotype was counted ten times or more. The chain has TRBV12-3 or TRBV12-4 and TRBJ2-6; 11 bases fit TRBD2. V gave up 5 bases and J gave up 3 bases; unmatched junction bases: 6. This CDR3 is 17 amino acids long. The DNA for the CDR3 is TGTGCCAGCAGTGTTAGCGGGAGGGCCCTTGGGGCCAACGTCCTGACTTTC. This gives the protein CASSVSGRALGANVLTF.

This clonotype has just one count. The rearrangement links TRBV28 to TRBJ2-5, with 9 bases matching TRBD1. CDR1 MDHEN and CDR2 SYDVKM come from the germline V gene. The CDR3 is made up of 14 amino acids. With V trimmed by 2 bases and J by 9 bases, 7 bases remained unmatched. The CDR3 DNA reads as TGTGCCAGCAGTTTAGGGACAGGGCGGCAGCCCCAGTACTTC. Encoded protein: CASSLGTGRQPQYF.

This clonotype was detected many times. The chain employs TRBV27 and TRBJ2-7, with D possibly matching TRBD1 (6 bases). The germline V gene encodes CDR1 MNHEY and CDR2 SMNVEV (reference sequence). The CDR3 loop spans 17 amino acids. The V gene lost 2 bases and the J gene lost 0 bases, with 17 bases spanning the gap. DNA for the CDR3: TGTGCCAGCAGTTTAAAAAGGACAGCCCTGAACTCCTACGAGCAGTACTTC. Its protein is CASSLKRTALNSYEQYF.

This clonotype occurred many times. The chain carries TRBV6-2 or TRBV6-3 and TRBJ2-7; TRBD1 is a possible D gene (5 bases). The CDR3 extends over 13 amino acids. Deletions cut 10 bases from V and 3 bases from J, with 16 bases between. The germline V gene encodes CDR1 MNHEY and CDR2 SVGEGT. The CDR3 region has the DNA TGTGCCACCCAGATGACAGCTTACTACGAGCAGTACTTC. Translation gives CATQMTAYYEQYF.

This clonotype was observed at least ten times. The rearrangement links TRBV20-1 to TRBJ2-5; TRBD1 agrees at 8 bases. V lost 3 bases to trimming and J lost 5 bases; unmatched junction nucleotides: 5. Germline lookup yields CDR1 DFQATT and CDR2 SNEGSKA (reference sequence). The CDR3 extends over 13 amino acids. For the CDR3, the DNA is TGCAGTGCTAGGACTACAGGGGGTGAGACCCAGTACTTC. Residues: CSARTTGGETQYF.

This clonotype was picked up a small number of times. The chain is built from TRBV12-3 or TRBV12-4 and TRBJ2-5; a possible D gene is TRBD1 (6 bases). The CDR3 covers 13 residues. Trimming cost V 3 bases and J 7 bases, with 12 bases left between them. CDR3 sequence (DNA): TGTGCCAGCAGTTTCAGGGGTACAGGGACCCAGTACTTC. This translates into CASSFRGTGTQYF.

The sample holds many counts of this clonotype. This chain links TRBV7-2 with TRBJ2-7; D might be TRBD2 (5 bases). This CDR3 spans 13 amino acids. V was clipped by 7 bases and J by 6 bases, with 16 bases between them. Germline V gene lookup returns CDR1 SGHTA and CDR2 FQGNSA. CDR3 in amino acids: CASTPLRVGEQYF. The CDR3 DNA is TGTGCCAGCACCCCCCTGAGGGTGGGCGAGCAGTACTTC. Filled out from reference TRBV7-2 and TRBJ2-7, the complete variable domain reads GAGVSQSPSNKVTEKGKDVELRCDPISGHTALYWYRQSLGQGLEFLIYFQGNSAPDKSGLPSDRFSAERTGGSVSTLTIQRTQQEDSAVYLCASTPLRVGEQYFGPGTRLTVT.

The chain combines TRBV2 with TRBJ1-1, with 9 bases fitting TRBD1. V shed 6 bases and J 4 bases; nucleotides not matched to a gene: 6. The CDR3 is 14 residues long. Per germline, CDR1 SNHLY and CDR2 FYNNEI. CDR3 residues: CASSHRTGATEAFF. Written as DNA, the CDR3 is TGTGCCAGCAGCCACCGGACAGGGGCCACTGAAGCTTTCTTT.

This clonotype was recorded many times. This chain uses TRBV19 with TRBJ1-1, with D possibly being TRBD1 (6 bases). V lost 1 base to trimming and J lost 3 bases, with 15 bases between them. Looked up from germline, CDR1 is LNHDA and CDR2 is SQIVND (reference sequence). This CDR3 region has 16 residues. The CDR3 loop is CASSIAAQGEDTEAFF. In nucleotides, the CDR3 is TGTGCCAGTAGTATAGCCGCACAGGGAGAGGACACTGAAGCTTTCTTT.

The chain combines TRBV12-3 or TRBV12-4 with TRBJ2-7; 10 nucleotides line up with TRBD1. The CDR3 has 16 residues. V lost 5 bases, J lost 7 bases, and 14 bases stayed unmatched. CDR3 bases: TGTGCCAGCAGTCCCTTAGCCGGGACAGGGGTAGTTGAGCAGTACTTC. As protein: CASSPLAGTGVVEQYF.

This clonotype was counted at least ten times. This rearrangement joins TRBV12-3 or TRBV12-4 to TRBJ2-7, with TRBD2 identical over 9 bases. After removal of 1 base from V and 3 bases from J, the junction contained 4 bases not matched to a gene. The CDR3 runs 15 residues. This CDR3 reads CASSLVSSGSYEQYF. In nucleotides, the CDR3 is TGTGCCAGCAGTTTAGTGAGTAGCGGGAGCTACGAGCAGTACTTC.

This clonotype was observed at least ten times. This chain connects TRBV11-2 to TRBJ1-2; TRBD1 might be the D (6 bases). Germline values: CDR1 SGHAT, CDR2 FQNNGV. Trimming stripped 0 bases from V and 4 bases from J, with 12 bases between. This CDR3 comprises 15 residues. CDR3 loop: CASSLDSGQPYGYTF. CDR3 coding DNA: TGTGCCAGCAGCTTAGACAGCGGACAGCCCTATGGCTACACCTTC.

This clonotype was counted ten times or more. The chain carries TRBV6-2 or TRBV6-3 and TRBJ2-1, with 14 nucleotides matching TRBD2. With 6 bases clipped from V and 8 bases from J, the junction kept 12 bases outside the gene matches. This CDR3 spans 17 amino acids. The germline gives CDR1 MNHEY, CDR2 SVGEGT. CDR3 region: CASRYGTSGRSLDEQFF. CDR3 in DNA: TGTGCCAGCAGATACGGGACTAGCGGGAGAAGTTTGGATGAGCAGTTCTTC.

This clonotype has a count of ten or more. This chain uses TRBV15 with TRBJ2-7; 8 nucleotides match TRBD1. V lost 0 bases, J lost 3 bases, and 4 bases stayed unmatched. The length of the CDR3 is 15 residues. CDR1 is LNHNV and CDR2 is YYDKDF in the germline V gene (reference sequence). CDR3 bases: TGTGCCACCAGCAGAGATAAGGGACAGGTCTACGAGCAGTACTTC. Its protein product is CATSRDKGQVYEQYF.